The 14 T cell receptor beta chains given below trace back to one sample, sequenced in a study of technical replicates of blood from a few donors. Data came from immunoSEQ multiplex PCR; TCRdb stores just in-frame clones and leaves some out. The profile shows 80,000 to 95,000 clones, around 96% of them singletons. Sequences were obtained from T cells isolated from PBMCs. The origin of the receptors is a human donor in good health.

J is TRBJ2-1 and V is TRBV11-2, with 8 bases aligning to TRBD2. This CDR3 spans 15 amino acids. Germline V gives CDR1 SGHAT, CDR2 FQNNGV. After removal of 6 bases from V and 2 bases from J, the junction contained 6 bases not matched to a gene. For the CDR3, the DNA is TGTGCCAGCAGAATTAGCGGGATAACCTACAATGAGCAGTTCTTC. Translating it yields CASRISGITYNEQFF.

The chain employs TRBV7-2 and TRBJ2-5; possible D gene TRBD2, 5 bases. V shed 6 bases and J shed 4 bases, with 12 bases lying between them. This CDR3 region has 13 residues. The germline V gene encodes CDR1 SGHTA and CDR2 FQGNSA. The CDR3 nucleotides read TGTGCCAGCAGGCCCGGAGGTCGAGAGACCCAGTACTTC. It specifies CASRPGGRETQYF.

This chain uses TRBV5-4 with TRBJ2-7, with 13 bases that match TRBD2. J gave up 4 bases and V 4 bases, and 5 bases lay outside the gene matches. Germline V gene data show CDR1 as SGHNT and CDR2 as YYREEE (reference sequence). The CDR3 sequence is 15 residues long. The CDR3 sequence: CASSPGLAGEYEQYF. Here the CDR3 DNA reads TGTGCCAGCAGCCCAGGACTAGCGGGAGAGTACGAGCAGTACTTC. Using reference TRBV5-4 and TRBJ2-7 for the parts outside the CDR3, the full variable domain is ETGVTQSPTHLIKTRGQQVTLRCSSQSGHNTVSWYQQALGQGPQFIFQYYREEENGRGNFPPRFSGLQFPNYSSELNVNALELDDSALYLCASSPGLAGEYEQYFGPGTRLTVT.

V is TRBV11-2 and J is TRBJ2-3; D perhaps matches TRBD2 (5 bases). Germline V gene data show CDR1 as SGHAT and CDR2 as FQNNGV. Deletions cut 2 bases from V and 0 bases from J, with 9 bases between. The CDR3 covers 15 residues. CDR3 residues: CASSLSLASTDTQYF. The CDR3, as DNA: TGTGCCAGCAGCTTAAGTCTAGCAAGCACAGATACGCAGTATTTT.

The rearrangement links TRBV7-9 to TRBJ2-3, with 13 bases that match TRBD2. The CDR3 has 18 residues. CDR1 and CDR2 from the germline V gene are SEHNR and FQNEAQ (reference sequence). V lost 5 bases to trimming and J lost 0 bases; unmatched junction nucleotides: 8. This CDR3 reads CASSPRTGLAGSTDTQYF. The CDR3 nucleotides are TGTGCCAGCAGCCCCCGTACGGGACTAGCGGGGAGCACAGATACGCAGTATTTT.

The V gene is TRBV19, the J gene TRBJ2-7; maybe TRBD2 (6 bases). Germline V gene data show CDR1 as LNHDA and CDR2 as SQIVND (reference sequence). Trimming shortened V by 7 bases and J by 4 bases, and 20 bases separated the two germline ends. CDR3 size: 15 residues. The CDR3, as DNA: TGTGCCAGTACCACCCCCGGGACTGAAGCTTACGAGCAGTACTTC. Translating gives CASTTPGTEAYEQYF. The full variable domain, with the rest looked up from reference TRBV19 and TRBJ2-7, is DGGITQSPKYLFRKEGQNVTLSCEQNLNHDAMYWYRQDPGQGLRLIYYSQIVNDFQKGDIAEGYSVSREKKESFPLTVTSAQKNPTAFYLCASTTPGTEAYEQYFGPGTRLTVT.

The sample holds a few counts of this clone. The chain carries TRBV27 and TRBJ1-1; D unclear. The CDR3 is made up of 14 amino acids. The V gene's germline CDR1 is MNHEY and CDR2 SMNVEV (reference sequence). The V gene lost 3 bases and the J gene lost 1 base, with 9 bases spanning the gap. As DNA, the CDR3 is TGTGCCAGCAGTTTTGGCCGTCAGAACACTGAAGCTTTCTTT. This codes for CASSFGRQNTEAFF.

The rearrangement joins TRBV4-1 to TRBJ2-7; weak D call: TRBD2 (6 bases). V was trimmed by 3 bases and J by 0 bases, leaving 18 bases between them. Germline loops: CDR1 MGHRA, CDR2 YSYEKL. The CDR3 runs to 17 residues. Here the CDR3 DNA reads TGCGCCAGCAGCCACCTCTCCAGCGGGCCCTACTCCTACGAGCAGTACTTC. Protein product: CASSHLSSGPYSYEQYF.

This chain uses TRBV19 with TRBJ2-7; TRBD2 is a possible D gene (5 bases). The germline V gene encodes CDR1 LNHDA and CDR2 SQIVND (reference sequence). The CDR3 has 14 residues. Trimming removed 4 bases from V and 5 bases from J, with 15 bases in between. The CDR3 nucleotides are TGTGCCAGTAGTACAGCCCTCGAGAGGGACGAGCAGTACTTC. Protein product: CASSTALERDEQYF.

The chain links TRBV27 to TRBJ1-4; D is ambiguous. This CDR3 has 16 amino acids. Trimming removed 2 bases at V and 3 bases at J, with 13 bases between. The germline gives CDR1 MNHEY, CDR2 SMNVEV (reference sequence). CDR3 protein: CASSLAGWRANEKLFF. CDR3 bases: TGTGCCAGCAGTTTAGCGGGGTGGAGGGCTAATGAAAAACTGTTTTTT.

The CDR3 region is CASSMGRSLSNQPQHF. The CDR3 nucleotides read TGTGCCAGTAGTATGGGGCGCTCGCTTAGCAATCAGCCCCAGCATTTT. The chain couples TRBV19 to TRBJ1-5; perhaps TRBD1 as D (5 bases). V was clipped by 3 bases and J by 0 bases, with 12 bases between them. Looked up from germline, CDR1 is LNHDA and CDR2 is SQIVND (reference sequence). CDR3 length equals 16 residues.

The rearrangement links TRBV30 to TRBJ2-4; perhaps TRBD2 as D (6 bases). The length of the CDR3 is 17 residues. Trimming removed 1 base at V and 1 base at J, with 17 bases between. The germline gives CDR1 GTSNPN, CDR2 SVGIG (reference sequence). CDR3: CAWSAGGIAVAKNIQYF. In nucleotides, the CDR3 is TGTGCCTGGAGTGCCGGGGGTATTGCCGTGGCCAAAAACATTCAGTACTTC.

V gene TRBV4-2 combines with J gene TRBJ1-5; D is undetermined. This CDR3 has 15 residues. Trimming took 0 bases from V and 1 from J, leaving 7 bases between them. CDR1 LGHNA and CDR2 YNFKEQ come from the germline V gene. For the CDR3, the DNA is TGTGCCAGCAGCCAAGATTTACAGAGCAATCAGCCCCAGCATTTT. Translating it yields CASSQDLQSNQPQHF.

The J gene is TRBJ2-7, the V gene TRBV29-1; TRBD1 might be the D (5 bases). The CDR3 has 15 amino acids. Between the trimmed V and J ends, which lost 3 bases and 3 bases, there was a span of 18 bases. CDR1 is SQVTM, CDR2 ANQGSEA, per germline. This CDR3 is CSVEENQGLDYEQYF. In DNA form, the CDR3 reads TGCAGCGTTGAGGAAAACCAGGGCTTAGACTACGAGCAGTACTTC.